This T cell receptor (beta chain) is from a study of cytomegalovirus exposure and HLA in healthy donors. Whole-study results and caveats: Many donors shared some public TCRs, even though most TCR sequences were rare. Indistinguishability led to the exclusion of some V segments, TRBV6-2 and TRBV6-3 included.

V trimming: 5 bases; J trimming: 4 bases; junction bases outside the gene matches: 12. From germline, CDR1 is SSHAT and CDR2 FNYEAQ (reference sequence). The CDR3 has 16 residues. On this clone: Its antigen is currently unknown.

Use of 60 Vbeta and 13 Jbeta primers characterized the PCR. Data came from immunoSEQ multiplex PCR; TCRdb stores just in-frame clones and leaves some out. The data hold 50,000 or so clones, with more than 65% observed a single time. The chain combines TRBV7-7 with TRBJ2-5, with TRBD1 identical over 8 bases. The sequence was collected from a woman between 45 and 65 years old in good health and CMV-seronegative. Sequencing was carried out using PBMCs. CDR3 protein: CASSTLQGVPGETQYF. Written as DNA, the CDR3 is TGTGCCAGCAGCACCCTACAGGGGGTGCCAGGAGAGACCCAGTACTTC.